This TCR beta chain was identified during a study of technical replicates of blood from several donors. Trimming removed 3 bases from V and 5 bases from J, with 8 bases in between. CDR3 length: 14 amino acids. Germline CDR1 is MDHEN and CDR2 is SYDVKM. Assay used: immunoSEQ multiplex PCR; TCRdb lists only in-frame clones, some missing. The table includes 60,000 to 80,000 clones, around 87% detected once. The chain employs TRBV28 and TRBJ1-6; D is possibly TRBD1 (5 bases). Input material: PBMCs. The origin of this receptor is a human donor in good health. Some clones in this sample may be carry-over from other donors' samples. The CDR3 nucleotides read TGTGCCAGCAGTTTCGGGGGGAATAATTCACCCCTCCACTTT. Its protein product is CASSFGGNNSPLHF.